The 27 T cell receptor beta chains below were found in one sample sequenced in a study of cytomegalovirus exposure and HLA in healthy donors. A multiplex PCR was run with 60 Vbeta primers and 13 Jbeta primers. TCRdb keeps only in-frame clones here, not all; method: immunoSEQ multiplex PCR. The data hold approximately 210,000 clones, with around 80% observed a single time. Sequences were obtained from PBMCs. Receptor source: a man between 40 and 49 years old in good health and CMV-seropositive.

This chain joins TRBV5-1 and TRBJ2-3, with TRBD2 as a possible D gene (6 bases). The CDR3 has 15 amino acids. From germline, CDR1 is SGHRS and CDR2 YFSETQ. The V and J ends lost 5 bases and 0 bases respectively, with 13 bases between them. CDR3 DNA sequence: TGCGCCAGCAGTTTCGGCGGGATGAGCACAGATACGCAGTATTTT. Translation gives CASSFGGMSTDTQYF.

The chain links TRBV2 to TRBJ1-2, with 9 bases aligning to TRBD1. V lost 5 bases and J lost 4; bases outside the gene matches: 11. This CDR3 contains 16 residues. Per germline, CDR1 SNHLY and CDR2 FYNNEI. CDR3: CASSWDREESSYGYTF. CDR3 coding DNA: TGTGCCAGCAGTTGGGACAGGGAGGAGAGTTCCTATGGCTACACCTTC.

The V and J genes are TRBV5-1 and TRBJ2-2; tentatively, D is TRBD2 (5 bases). The CDR3 length is 15 residues. Trimming took 0 bases from V and 4 from J, leaving 10 bases between them. CDR1 is SGHRS, CDR2 YFSETQ, per germline. CDR3 nucleotide sequence: TGCGCCAGCAGCTTGGAACTAGATCTCACCGGGGAGCTGTTTTTT. As protein: CASSLELDLTGELFF.

The chain joins TRBV15 to TRBJ2-1; 10 bases align to TRBD2. The CDR3 extends over 16 amino acids. The V gene end was trimmed by 5 bases and the J gene end by 3 bases; junction bases not matched to a gene: 7. Germline CDR1 and CDR2: LNHNV and YYDKDF (reference sequence). CDR3 DNA sequence: TGTGCCACCAGCGGGCGGCGGACTAGCGGCTACAATGAGCAGTTCTTC. Translation: CATSGRRTSGYNEQFF.

The chain carries TRBV12-1 and TRBJ1-1; TRBD1 reflects the table's D call only, with no check against the DNA. TRBV12-1 counts as a pseudogene. This CDR3 region has 15 residues. The CDR3 here is CASSIFRGTGHEAFF. CDR3 in DNA: TGTGCCAGCAGCATTTTCCGCGGGACAGGGCATGAAGCTTTCTTT.

V is TRBV11-2 and J is TRBJ2-1; TRBD2 matches 11 bases. CDR3 length: 18 amino acids. The ends lost 9 bases at V and 2 bases at J; junction bases unmatched: 15. Germline V lookup: CDR1 SGHAT, CDR2 FQNNGV. The CDR3 region has the DNA TGTGCCAGTGGCACCGGGACTAGCGGCCCCCAGACCTACAATGAGCAGTTCTTC. Amino acids: CASGTGTSGPQTYNEQFF.

The CDR3 DNA follows: TGCGCCAGCAGCCAAGGGGACAGTTACGAGCAGTACGTC. Its translation is CASSQGDSYEQYV. This chain links TRBV4-1 with TRBJ2-7, with 7 bases aligning to TRBD1. The CDR3 spans 13 residues. J gave up 4 bases and V 1 base, and 1 base lay outside the gene matches. Germline values: CDR1 MGHRA, CDR2 YSYEKL.

This chain uses TRBV7-9 with TRBJ2-1; D might be TRBD2 (6 bases). Germline V gives CDR1 SEHNR, CDR2 FQNEAQ (reference sequence). The germline V and J ends were trimmed by 4 bases and 12 bases, with 19 bases remaining between them. This CDR3 region has 14 residues. The CDR3 sequence is CASSSQTSLRWQFF. CDR3 nucleotides: TGTGCCAGCAGCTCCCAAACTAGCCTACGGTGGCAGTTCTTC.

This chain links TRBV7-9 with TRBJ2-3, with TRBD2 as a possible D gene (5 bases). The CDR3 has 15 amino acids. V was trimmed by 1 base and J by 0 bases, leaving 8 bases between them. Looked up from germline, CDR1 is SEHNR and CDR2 is FQNEAQ (reference sequence). Here the CDR3 reads CASSLVGGSTDTQYF. The CDR3 DNA is TGTGCCAGCAGCTTAGTCGGCGGGAGCACAGATACGCAGTATTTT.

The V and J genes are TRBV7-6 and TRBJ1-4; TRBD1 aligns across 8 bases. This CDR3 spans 14 amino acids. Germline V gene lookup returns CDR1 SGHVS and CDR2 FNYEAQ. Trimming took 3 bases from V and 8 from J; bases not matched to a gene: 5. CDR3: CASSLTGEVEKLFF. In DNA form, the CDR3 reads TGTGCCAGCAGCTTGACAGGGGAGGTGGAAAAACTGTTTTTT. Combining the CDR3 with reference TRBV7-6 and TRBJ1-4 gives the whole variable domain GAGVSQSPRYKVTKRGQDVALRCDPISGHVSLYWYRQALGQGPEFLTYFNYEAQQDKSGLPNDRFSAERPEGSISTLTIQRTEQRDSAMYRCASSLTGEVEKLFFGSGTQLSVL.

The chain's CDR3 is CASSLTGGEQYV. The CDR3 DNA sequence: TGTGCCAGCAGTTTGACAGGGGGCGAGCAGTACGTC. This rearrangement joins TRBV6-1 to TRBJ2-7, with 9 positions matching TRBD1. Germline V gene data show CDR1 as MNHNS and CDR2 as SASEGT. The CDR3 has 12 residues. With 5 bases clipped from V and 6 bases from J, the junction kept 2 bases outside the gene matches.

The chain joins TRBV29-1 to TRBJ2-5; TRBD1 is a possible D gene (5 bases). Trimming shortened V by 2 bases and J by 3 bases, and 19 bases separated the two germline ends. Germline V gene sequence: CDR1 SQVTM, CDR2 ANQGSEA. The CDR3 has 16 residues. The CDR3 region has the DNA TGCAGCGTTGAACTTCTACGGTCAGGGTTCGAAGAGACCCAGTACTTC. Translation gives CSVELLRSGFEETQYF.

This clone was detected once. The CDR3 sequence is CASSPGTGGEQYV. The CDR3, as DNA: TGTGCCAGCAGTCCCGGGACAGGGGGCGAGCAGTACGTC. This chain uses TRBV2 with TRBJ2-7; 11 nucleotides align to TRBD1. J gave up 6 bases and V 5 bases, and 3 bases lay outside the gene matches. This CDR3 has 13 residues. Germline CDR1 and CDR2: SNHLY and FYNNEI.

The chain has TRBV7-3 and TRBJ2-1, with D possibly being TRBD2 (6 bases). The germline V gene has CDR1 SGHTA and CDR2 FQGTGA. The germline V and J ends were trimmed by 2 bases and 2 bases, with 7 bases remaining between them. The CDR3 covers 14 residues. CDR3 bases: TGTGCCAGCAGCTTAGCGGGACCCTACAATGAGCAGTTCTTC. This gives the protein CASSLAGPYNEQFF.

The J gene is TRBJ1-1, the V gene TRBV27; D unresolved. CDR1 is MNHEY, CDR2 SMNVEV, per germline (reference sequence). Trimming shortened V by 8 bases and J by 2 bases, and 12 bases separated the two germline ends. This CDR3 contains 13 residues. As DNA, the CDR3 is TGTGCCAGCTCCGTCCCAGGCAACACTGAAGCTTTCTTT. This encodes CASSVPGNTEAFF.

This chain uses TRBV9 with TRBJ2-1; TRBD1 agrees at 9 bases. J was trimmed by 8 bases and V by 0 bases; bases with no gene match: 9. Germline-derived CDR1 and CDR2 are SGDLS and YYNGEE. The CDR3 spans 16 residues. CDR3 in DNA: TGTGCCAGCAGCGTAGTAGGGGACAGGGTTGAGGATGAGCAGTTCTTC. Translation: CASSVVGDRVEDEQFF.

In this sample, this clone turned up a few times. The V gene is TRBV25-1, the J gene TRBJ2-7; D possibly corresponds to TRBD2 (6 bases). Germline CDR1 reads MGHDK; CDR2 reads SYGVNS. V lost 5 bases and J lost 6, with 14 bases in between. The CDR3 extends over 13 amino acids. The CDR3 is CASSQGGWSEQYF. For the CDR3, the DNA is TGTGCCAGCAGTCAGGGAGGTTGGAGCGAGCAGTACTTC.

This rearrangement joins TRBV5-1 to TRBJ2-1; TRBD2 aligns across 8 bases. The CDR3 length is 17 residues. The junction had 14 bases not matched to a gene; V was cut back by 3 bases and J by 6 bases. In germline, CDR1 is SGHRS, CDR2 YFSETQ. CDR3 loop: CASSSAPKPGLVNEQFF. The CDR3 DNA follows: TGCGCCAGCAGCTCGGCCCCAAAGCCGGGACTAGTCAATGAGCAGTTCTTC.

This clone came up once. The V call is TRBV4-1, the J call TRBJ2-2; 11 positions match TRBD2. Unmatched junction bases numbered 9, after V lost 4 bases and J lost 5 bases. The V gene's germline CDR1 is MGHRA and CDR2 YSYEKL. CDR3 length: 17 residues. The CDR3 DNA is TGCGCCAGCAGCCCTTTTATAGCGGGAGGGGGGACCGGGGAGCTGTTTTTT. It is translated as CASSPFIAGGGTGELFF.

The J gene is TRBJ2-7, the V gene TRBV10-3, with 8 bases fitting TRBD1. The CDR3 runs 18 residues. The germline gives CDR1 ENHRY, CDR2 SYGVKD. J was trimmed by 3 bases and V by 2 bases; bases with no gene match: 15. The CDR3 here is CAISEGDRSSRGDYEQYV. Written as DNA, the CDR3 is TGTGCCATCAGTGAGGGGGACAGGTCGAGCCGGGGAGACTACGAGCAGTACGTC.

The CDR3 coding sequence is TGCGCCAGCAGCTTGGGCGGGAGTACAGATACGCAGTATTTT. Protein product: CASSLGGSTDTQYF. The chain couples TRBV5-1 to TRBJ2-3, with 7 bases matching TRBD2. The trim removed 0 bases at V and 3 bases at J, leaving 1 base unmatched. CDR1 and CDR2 (germline): SGHRS, YFSETQ. This CDR3 contains 14 residues.

V gene TRBV25-1 combines with J gene TRBJ2-7; 7 nucleotides agree with TRBD2. The CDR3 is made up of 14 amino acids. V dropped 3 bases and J dropped 2; count of bases not matched to a gene: 4. The germline V gene encodes CDR1 MGHDK and CDR2 SYGVNS. The CDR3 reads CASSELADTYEQYF. DNA of the CDR3: TGTGCCAGCAGTGAGCTAGCGGATACCTACGAGCAGTACTTC.

CDR3 bases: TGTGCCACCAGCAGAGAGGGGTGGGGACTAGCGGGTCGGTCGCAGTATTTT. It encodes CATSREGWGLAGRSQYF. The chain uses TRBV15 and TRBJ2-3, with 12 bases identical to TRBD2. J was trimmed by 10 bases and V by 0 bases; bases with no gene match: 11. CDR3 length: 17 amino acids. From germline, CDR1 is LNHNV and CDR2 YYDKDF (reference sequence).

This clone was picked up one time. The rearrangement uses TRBV23-1 and TRBJ1-1; D possibly corresponds to TRBD1 (5 bases). TRBV23-1 is marked as an open reading frame, function uncertain. This CDR3 is 16 amino acids long. V was clipped by 6 bases and J by 0 bases, with 17 bases between them. The CDR3 bases are TGCGCCAGCAGCCTGAGGTCAGGACATATGAACACTGAAGCTTTCTTT. It specifies CASSLRSGHMNTEAFF.

As DNA, the CDR3 is TGTGCTAGTGGTTCCGGACTGTACAATGAGCAGTTCTTC. It yields the protein CASGSGLYNEQFF. The rearrangement joins TRBV12-5 to TRBJ2-1, with D possibly being TRBD2 (5 bases). The CDR3 length is 13 residues. The germline V gene encodes CDR1 LGHNT and CDR2 FRNRAP. Trimming removed 4 bases from V and 4 bases from J, with 8 bases in between.

This chain uses TRBV30 with TRBJ2-2; D gene ambiguous. The germline V and J ends were trimmed by 4 bases and 1 base, with 13 bases remaining between them. This CDR3 is built from 15 residues. Germline V gene sequence: CDR1 GTSNPN, CDR2 SVGIG (reference sequence). The CDR3 loop reads CAWTPISRNTGELFF. In nucleotides, the CDR3 is TGTGCCTGGACCCCTATCTCGAGGAACACCGGGGAGCTGTTTTTT.

The chain couples TRBV20-1 to TRBJ1-1, with D possibly being TRBD1 (6 bases). V lost 7 bases and J lost 1, with 7 bases in between. CDR3 length: 11 residues. Germline V CDR1 and CDR2: DFQATT, SNEGSKA (reference sequence). The CDR3 sequence: CSGQENTEAFF. CDR3 coding DNA: TGCAGTGGACAGGAGAACACTGAAGCTTTCTTT.